A single sample is the source of the 21 T cell receptor beta chains below, sequenced in a study of technical replicates of blood from several donors. Sequenced by immunoSEQ multiplex PCR; TCRdb stores in-frame clones only, minus some. The top ten clones hold around 0.3% of a sample with more than 65,000 clones, about 97% of them seen once. The sample comprised T cells isolated from PBMCs. These receptors came from a human donor in good health.

This clone has only one observation. The chain uses TRBV29-1 and TRBJ2-5; possible D gene TRBD1, 5 bases. Trimming took off 0 bases at V and 3 bases at J, with 14 bases between the two ends. Looked up from germline, CDR1 is SQVTM and CDR2 is ANQGSEA. This CDR3 has 15 amino acids. The CDR3 loop is CSVEDRARVEETQYF. The CDR3 DNA reads TGCAGCGTTGAAGATCGGGCCAGGGTTGAAGAGACCCAGTACTTC.

About this clone itself: This CDR3 is also generated by other DNA sequences in the sample. V usage is TRBV30 and J usage is TRBJ2-5; D unclear. Germline lookup yields CDR1 GTSNPN and CDR2 SVGIG (reference sequence). Trimming shortened V by 3 bases and J by 3 bases, and 5 bases separated the two germline ends. This CDR3 spans 11 amino acids. CDR3 in amino acids: CAWRREETQYF. The CDR3, as DNA: TGTGCCTGGAGACGGGAAGAGACCCAGTACTTC.

CDR3 amino acids: CASSLRRHRGHNYGYTF. The DNA of the CDR3 is TGTGCCAGCAGTTTACGGCGTCACAGGGGGCATAACTATGGCTACACCTTC. The chain has TRBV28 and TRBJ1-2; 9 nucleotides line up with TRBD1. Per germline, CDR1 MDHEN and CDR2 SYDVKM. The junction had 8 bases not matched to a gene; V was cut back by 2 bases and J by 1 base. CDR3 length: 17 residues.

CDR3 coding DNA: TGTGCCAGCAGTTATGTGAGCGGGTCGGTCGACGAGCAGTACTTC. This gives the protein CASSYVSGSVDEQYF. The V and J genes are TRBV6-5 and TRBJ2-7; a weak D match, TRBD2 (6 bases). CDR3 length: 15 residues. Germline V gene lookup returns CDR1 MNHEY and CDR2 SVGAGI. Trimming took 3 bases from V and 5 from J, leaving 17 bases between them.

Details on this clone: The same CDR3 can be traced to other DNA sequences in this sample. The genes are TRBV7-6 and TRBJ2-7; TRBD2 might be the D (6 bases). Germline CDR1 and CDR2: SGHVS and FNYEAQ. V lost 0 bases and J lost 1, with 7 bases in between. This CDR3 is built from 14 residues. CDR3 in DNA: TGTGCCAGCAGCTTAGCGGGAGGATCCTACGAGCAGTACTTC. The encoded protein is CASSLAGGSYEQYF.

The V and J genes are TRBV7-9 and TRBJ1-1, with unresolved D. CDR3 length equals 13 residues. Trimming pared 5 bases from V and 0 bases from J, leaving 7 bases between. CDR1 is SEHNR and CDR2 is FQNEAQ in the germline V gene (reference sequence). The CDR3 is CASSGYMNTEAFF. The CDR3 DNA sequence: TGTGCCAGCAGCGGTTACATGAACACTGAAGCTTTCTTT. Using reference TRBV7-9 and TRBJ1-1 for the parts outside the CDR3, the full variable domain is DTGVSQNPRHKITKRGQNVTFRCDPISEHNRLYWYRQTLGQGPEFLTYFQNEAQLEKSRLLSDRFSAERPKGSFSTLEIQRTEQGDSAMYLCASSGYMNTEAFFGQGTRLTVV.

The chain has TRBV2 and TRBJ2-1; 8 bases are shared with TRBD2. Germline V gene sequence: CDR1 SNHLY, CDR2 FYNNEI. This CDR3 region has 16 residues. Trimming at V came to 0 bases and at J to 2 bases, leaving 3 bases not matched to a gene. The CDR3 spells CASSEALGLAYNEQFF. CDR3 nucleotides: TGTGCCAGCAGTGAAGCGCTGGGACTAGCCTACAATGAGCAGTTCTTC.

V and J are TRBV27 and TRBJ2-3; a possible D gene is TRBD2 (7 bases). The length of the CDR3 is 14 residues. Trimming stripped 3 bases from V and 4 bases from J, with 11 bases between. Per germline, CDR1 MNHEY and CDR2 SMNVEV (reference sequence). The CDR3 nucleotides are TGTGCCAGCAGTTTGGAGGGGGGGCCAGATACGCAGTATTTT. Translating it yields CASSLEGGPDTQYF.

The rearrangement joins TRBV9 to TRBJ2-2; perhaps TRBD2 as D (6 bases). CDR1 and CDR2 (germline): SGDLS, YYNGEE. This CDR3 is built from 13 residues. V lost 0 bases, J lost 7 bases, and 7 bases lay in between. The CDR3 is CASSVEGGGELFF. DNA of the CDR3: TGTGCCAGCAGCGTAGAGGGAGGCGGGGAGCTGTTTTTT.

The chain links TRBV6-1 to TRBJ1-4; D gene uncertain. CDR1 is MNHNS and CDR2 is SASEGT in the germline V gene. The CDR3 totals 15 residues. V was trimmed by 0 bases and J by 5 bases, leaving 10 bases between them. The CDR3 loop is CASSEASNRNEKLFF. DNA of the CDR3: TGTGCCAGCAGTGAAGCCAGCAACAGAAATGAAAAACTGTTTTTT.

The gene calls are TRBV5-6 and TRBJ2-7, with 14 positions matching TRBD2. The CDR3 has 17 amino acids. Trimming cost V 3 bases and J 7 bases; bases outside gene matches: 12. Germline assignment: CDR1 SGHDT and CDR2 YYEEEE. In nucleotides, the CDR3 is TGTGCCAGCAGCTACCTCGCCGGGACTAGCGGGAGTAGGGAGCAGTACTTC. Its protein is CASSYLAGTSGSREQYF.

V and J are TRBV25-1 and TRBJ1-4; TRBD1 might be the D (5 bases). The V end lost 3 bases, the J end lost 6 bases, and 11 bases lay between the germline ends. The CDR3 extends over 14 amino acids. CDR1 is MGHDK and CDR2 is SYGVNS in the germline V gene. The DNA of the CDR3 is TGTGCCAGCAGTGAGATACAGGCAGATGAAAAACTGTTTTTT. Encoded protein: CASSEIQADEKLFF.

The rearrangement joins TRBV5-4 to TRBJ2-7, with TRBD2 as a possible D gene (5 bases). CDR1 is SGHNT, CDR2 YYREEE, per germline (reference sequence). Trimming shortened V by 0 bases and J by 7 bases, and 5 bases separated the two germline ends. The CDR3 totals 11 residues. The DNA for the CDR3 is TGTGCCAGCAGCTTGGCGGGGGAGCAGTACTTC. Its protein product is CASSLAGEQYF.

The chain has TRBV7-6 and TRBJ2-1; D is perhaps TRBD2 (6 bases). In germline, CDR1 is SGHVS, CDR2 FNYEAQ. V lost 2 bases to trimming and J lost 0 bases, with 14 bases between them. The CDR3 is made up of 17 amino acids. The CDR3 here is CASSLTESGPSYNEQFF. In DNA, the CDR3 is TGTGCCAGCAGCTTAACTGAAAGCGGGCCCTCCTACAATGAGCAGTTCTTC.

This clone was seen only once. This rearrangement joins TRBV5-1 to TRBJ2-3; the match to TRBD2 covers 11 bases. The germline V gene has CDR1 SGHRS and CDR2 YFSETQ. The junction had 0 bases not matched to a gene; V was cut back by 0 bases and J by 0 bases. The CDR3 runs 16 residues. The CDR3: CASSLVAGGSTDTQYF. CDR3 nucleotide sequence: TGCGCCAGCAGCTTGGTAGCGGGAGGGAGCACAGATACGCAGTATTTT.

The chain recombines TRBV19 with TRBJ2-4; 7 positions match TRBD1. Per germline, CDR1 LNHDA and CDR2 SQIVND (reference sequence). With V trimmed by 4 bases and J by 4 bases, 10 bases remained unmatched. The CDR3 runs to 16 residues. DNA for the CDR3: TGTGCCAGTAGTAACCCGTACGGGACAGCAAAAAACATTCAGTACTTC. This sequence encodes CASSNPYGTAKNIQYF.

This rearrangement joins TRBV5-6 to TRBJ2-3, with TRBD1 as a possible D gene (5 bases). Trimming removed 2 bases at V and 1 base at J, with 11 bases between. This CDR3 has 15 residues. The germline CDR1 and CDR2 sequences are SGHDT and YYEEEE. The DNA of the CDR3 is TGTGCCAGCAGCTTCGGGCAGGGCGGCACAGATACGCAGTATTTT. Its translation: CASSFGQGGTDTQYF.

The chain has TRBV6-1 and TRBJ2-7, with D possibly TRBD1 on 5 matching bases. The CDR3 length is 13 residues. Between the trimmed V and J ends, which lost 8 bases and 1 base, there was a span of 12 bases. CDR1 MNHNS and CDR2 SASEGT come from the germline V gene. In DNA form, the CDR3 reads TGTGCCAGCCAAAGGGGCCCGTCCTACGAGCAGTACTTC. It codes for CASQRGPSYEQYF.

The chain recombines TRBV28 with TRBJ1-1, with a tentative D call TRBD1 (5 bases). The CDR3 has 14 residues. Trimming took off 6 bases at V and 5 bases at J, with 16 bases between the two ends. Germline assignment: CDR1 MDHEN and CDR2 SYDVKM. CDR3 in DNA: TGTGCCAGCAGCGTTGCAGGGCGGATAACTGAAGCTTTCTTT. Encoded protein: CASSVAGRITEAFF.

This clone was seen only once. The chain links TRBV30 to TRBJ1-2; D perhaps matches TRBD1 (5 bases). Looked up from germline, CDR1 is GTSNPN and CDR2 is SVGIG (reference sequence). The CDR3 is 12 amino acids. V lost 0 bases and J 9 bases, leaving 11 bases between the germline ends. The CDR3 nucleotides read TGTGCCTGGAGTGTAACCAGGGAAAGCTACACCTTC. Protein product: CAWSVTRESYTF.

This sequence joins TRBV7-2 and TRBJ1-4, with 10 bases identical to TRBD1. The CDR3 totals 18 residues. Per germline, CDR1 SGHTA and CDR2 FQGNSA. With V trimmed by 5 bases and J by 3 bases, 12 bases remained unmatched. Written as DNA, the CDR3 is TGTGCCAGCAGCCCAATTGGGACAGGGGCTTTGGCTAATGAAAAACTGTTTTTT. Protein sequence: CASSPIGTGALANEKLFF.